The sequence of this T cell receptor (beta chain) was determined in a study of cytomegalovirus exposure and HLA in healthy donors. PCR used 60 Vbeta primers and 13 Jbeta primers. This table comes from immunoSEQ multiplex PCR, and its TCRdb copy is limited to in-frame clones, with some not included. Among approximately 89,000 clones listed, 65% to 80% were seen once. Remarks on this clone: Its antigen is as yet unknown.

Study-level findings and limits: In a later analysis, across HLA loci, associated TCR counts were highest for DRB1, lowest for HLA-C. One variant, a missense change in DCLRE1C, was linked in a later analysis to TCR beta V- and J-gene trimming. The analysis excluded some indistinguishable V segments, including TRBV6-2 and TRBV6-3. A later analysis appeared to link common viral pathogens to several of the most significant clusters.

Looked up from germline, CDR1 is SEHNR and CDR2 is FQNEAQ (reference sequence). CDR3 length equals 12 residues. The sample taken for sequencing was PBMCs. The clonotype was recovered from a man aged 25-45 years in good health and CMV-seropositive. The V gene is TRBV7-9, the J gene TRBJ2-5; D call uncertain. The J call may be mistaken, given a closer DNA end match to TRBJ2-7. The chain's CDR3 is CASSPLSYEQYF. In nucleotides, the CDR3 is TGTGCCAGCAGCCCTCTCTCCTACGAGCAGTACTTC.